A selection of T cell receptor beta chains follows, all from one sample in a study of T cell responses to AZD1222 COVID-19 vaccine. Data came from immunoSEQ multiplex PCR; TCRdb stores just in-frame clones and leaves some out. The profile shows about 140,000 clones, around nine tenths of them singletons. The source material was peripheral blood, sampled on day 0 of AZD1222 vaccination. These receptor sequences come from an adult in good health. Each CDR3 is given with its conserved first and last residue. D genes are given only for firm matches.

V gene,D gene,J gene,CDR3 protein,CDR3 DNA
TRBV27,TRBD1,TRBJ2-2,CASSPRQGSWVGELFF,TGTGCCAGCAGCCCCCGACAGGGATCCTGGGTCGGGGAGCTGTTTTTT
TRBV11-2,NA,TRBJ2-7,CASSPRQERLSYEQYF,TGTGCCAGCAGCCCTCGACAGGAAAGGTTGTCCTACGAGCAGTACTTC
TRBV6-5,NA,TRBJ1-3,CASSYGQGNTIYF,TGTGCCAGCAGTTACGGGCAGGGAAACACCATATATTTT
TRBV4-1,TRBD1,TRBJ1-2,CASSHQPTGADYGYTF,TGCGCCAGCAGCCACCAACCGACAGGGGCCGACTATGGCTACACCTTC
TRBV5-1,NA,TRBJ2-3,CASSSWTGYTQYF,TGCGCCAGCAGCTCCTGGACGGGATATACGCAGTATTTT
TRBV2,NA,TRBJ1-5,CASSDSGPDQPQHF,TGTGCCAGCAGCGACTCGGGACCGGATCAGCCCCAGCATTTT
TRBV21-1,NA,TRBJ2-2,CASSKKGDRNTGELFF,TGTGCCAGCAGCAAAAAGGGGGACAGGAACACCGGGGAGCTGTTTTTT
TRBV18,NA,TRBJ1-3,CASSPARGSSGNTIYF,TGTGCCAGCTCACCGGCAAGGGGATCGTCTGGAAACACCATATATTTT
TRBV2,NA,TRBJ1-6,CASSPGGYSPLHF,TGTGCCAGCAGCCCGGGCGGGTATTCACCCCTCCACTTT
TRBV20-1,NA,TRBJ1-6,CSASSSVNYNSPLHF,TGCAGTGCTAGTTCCAGCGTTAACTATAATTCACCCCTCCACTTT
TRBV24-1,NA,TRBJ1-5,CATSESRGPLNQPQHF,TGTGCCACCAGTGAATCCAGGGGCCCCCTCAATCAGCCCCAGCATTTT
TRBV25-1,NA,TRBJ2-7,CASSLGITREQYF,TGTGCCAGCAGTCTGGGGATTACCCGCGAGCAGTACTTC
TRBV7-2,NA,TRBJ1-5,CASSSTRGGNQPQHF,TGTGCCAGCAGCTCAACACGCGGCGGGAATCAGCCCCAGCATTTT
TRBV28,NA,TRBJ2-3,CASSYGGSTDTQYF,TGTGCCAGCAGTTATGGGGGGAGCACAGATACGCAGTATTTT
TRBV5-1,NA,TRBJ2-7,CASSLNYEQYF,TGCGCCAGCAGCTTAAACTACGAGCAGTACTTC
TRBV3-1/TRBV3-2,NA,TRBJ1-1,CASSQGQAWTEAFF,TGTGCCAGCAGCCAAGGACAGGCGTGGACTGAAGCTTTCTTT
TRBV27,NA,TRBJ2-2,CATSWGADTGELFF,TGTGCCACCTCGTGGGGAGCGGACACCGGGGAGCTGTTTTTT
TRBV6-5,NA,TRBJ1-1,CASSPGSMNTEAFF,TGTGCCAGCAGTCCGGGATCGATGAACACTGAAGCTTTCTTT
TRBV28,NA,TRBJ1-2,CASSLDRLGGYTF,TGTGCCAGCAGCCTTGACAGGTTGGGAGGCTACACCTTC
TRBV5-5,NA,TRBJ2-7,CASSQYFSSSYEQYF,TGTGCCAGCAGCCAATACTTCTCCTCCTCCTACGAGCAGTACTTC